This T cell receptor beta chain is drawn from a study of shared clonotypes between healthy human individuals. Study in general: Each donor had three CD4 naive, three CD4 memory, two CD8 naive and one CD8 memory plate.

Naive CD8 cells were CD45RO-negative, positively selected for CCR7, excluding terminally differentiated effector memory CD45RA+ cells. Healthy adults negative for HIV, lacking recent acute infections or vaccinations, served as donors. Execution of the assay was at deep level. Assay: immunoSEQ multiplex PCR; the TCRdb copy retains only in-frame clones and omits some. The sample lists some 2.1 million clones, just under 95% occurring once. CDR3 length: 12 residues. Looked up from germline, CDR1 is WSHSY and CDR2 is SAAADI. Trimming took 0 bases from V and 7 from J, leaving 3 bases between them. Material for sequencing was naive CD8+ T cells sorted from blood. This receptor was taken from a man aged 18 to 30 in good health. V and J are TRBV10-2 and TRBJ2-2; D gene uncertain. DNA of the CDR3: TGCGCCAGCAGTGAGTCGTTCGGGGAGCTGTTTTTT. Residues: CASSESFGELFF.